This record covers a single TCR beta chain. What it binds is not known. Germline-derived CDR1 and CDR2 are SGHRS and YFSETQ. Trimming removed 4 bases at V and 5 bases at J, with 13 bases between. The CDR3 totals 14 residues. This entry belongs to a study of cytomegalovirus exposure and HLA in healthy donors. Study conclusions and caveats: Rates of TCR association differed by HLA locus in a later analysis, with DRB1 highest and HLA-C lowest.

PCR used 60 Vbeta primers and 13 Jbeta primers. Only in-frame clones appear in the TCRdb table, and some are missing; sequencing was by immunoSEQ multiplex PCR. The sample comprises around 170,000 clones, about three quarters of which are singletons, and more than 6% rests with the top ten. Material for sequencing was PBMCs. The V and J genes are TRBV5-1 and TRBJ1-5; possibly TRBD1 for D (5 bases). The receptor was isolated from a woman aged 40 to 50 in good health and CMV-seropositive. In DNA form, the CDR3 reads TGCGCCAGCAGCCTGGCAGGGCCTCATCAGCCCCAGCATTTT. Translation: CASSLAGPHQPQHF.